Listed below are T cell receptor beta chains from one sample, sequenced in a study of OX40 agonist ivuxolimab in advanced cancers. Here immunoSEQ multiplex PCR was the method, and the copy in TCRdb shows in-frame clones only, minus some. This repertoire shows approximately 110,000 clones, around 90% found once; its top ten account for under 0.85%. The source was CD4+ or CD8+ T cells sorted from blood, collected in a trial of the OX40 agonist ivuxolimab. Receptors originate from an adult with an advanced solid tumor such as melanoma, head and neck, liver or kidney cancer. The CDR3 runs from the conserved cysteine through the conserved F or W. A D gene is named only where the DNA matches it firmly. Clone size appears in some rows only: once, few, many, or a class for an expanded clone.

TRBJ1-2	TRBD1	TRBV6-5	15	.	CASSYESGGDYGYTF	TGTGCCAGCAGTTACGAGTCAGGGGGGGACTATGGCTACACCTTC
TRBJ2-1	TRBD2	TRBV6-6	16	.	CASSYEAGGRNNEQFF	TGTGCCAGCAGTTACGAGGCGGGAGGGAGGAACAATGAGCAGTTCTTC
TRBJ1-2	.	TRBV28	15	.	CASSLGGQEAYGYTF	TGTGCCAGCAGTTTAGGGGGACAAGAAGCCTATGGCTACACCTTC
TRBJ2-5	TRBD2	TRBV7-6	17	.	CASSLLTSGSIQETQYF	TGTGCCAGCAGCCTCTTGACTAGCGGCAGTATACAAGAGACCCAGTACTTC
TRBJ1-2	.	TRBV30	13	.	CAWRVDGNYGYTF	TGTGCCTGGAGGGTAGACGGTAACTATGGCTACACCTTC
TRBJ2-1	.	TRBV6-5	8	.	CASALNFF	TGTGCCAGCGCGCTGAATTTCTTC
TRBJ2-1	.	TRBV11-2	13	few	CASSPTGYNEQFF	TGTGCCAGCAGCCCCACAGGCTACAATGAGCAGTTCTTC
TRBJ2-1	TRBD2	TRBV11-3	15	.	CASSLGTSGIYEQFF	TGTGCCAGCAGCTTAGGGACTAGCGGGATCTATGAGCAGTTCTTC
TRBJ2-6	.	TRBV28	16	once	CASSLQQFSGANVLTF	TGTGCCAGCAGTTTACAACAATTCTCTGGGGCCAACGTCCTGACTTTC
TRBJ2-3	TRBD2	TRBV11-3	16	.	CASSLELAGSTDTQYF	TGTGCCAGCAGCTTAGAACTAGCGGGTAGCACAGATACGCAGTATTTT
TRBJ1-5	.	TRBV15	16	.	CATSREEARRNQPQHF	TGTGCCACCAGCAGAGAGGAAGCCAGACGGAATCAGCCCCAGCATTTT
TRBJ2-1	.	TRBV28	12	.	CATDRTYNEQFF	TGTGCCACCGACAGAACCTACAATGAGCAGTTCTTC
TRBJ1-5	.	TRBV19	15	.	CASTRGGKGGQPQHF	TGTGCCAGCACCCGGGGTGGGAAAGGGGGACAGCCCCAGCATTTT
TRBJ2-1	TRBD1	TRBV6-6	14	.	CASSYTGAANEQFF	TGTGCCAGCAGTTACACAGGGGCCGCGAATGAGCAGTTCTTC
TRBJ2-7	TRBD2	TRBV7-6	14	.	CASSSEAGGGEQYF	TGTGCCAGCAGCTCCGAAGCGGGAGGTGGGGAGCAGTACTTC
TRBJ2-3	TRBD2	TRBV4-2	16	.	CASSQVLAGGPDTQYF	TGTGCCAGCAGCCAAGTCCTAGCGGGAGGCCCAGATACGCAGTATTTT
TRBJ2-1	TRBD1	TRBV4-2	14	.	CASSHSGQGNEQFF	TGTGCCAGCAGCCATTCGGGACAGGGCAATGAGCAGTTCTTC
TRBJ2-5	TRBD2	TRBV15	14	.	CATRTGLVGETQYF	TGTGCCACCAGGACGGGACTAGTTGGAGAGACCCAGTACTTC
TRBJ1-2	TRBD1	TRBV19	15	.	CASSRSSGGGLGYTF	TGTGCCAGTAGTCGAAGTTCAGGGGGAGGGCTTGGCTACACCTTC
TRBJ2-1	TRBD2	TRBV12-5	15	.	CASGLSGVSYNEQFF	TGTGCTAGTGGTTTGAGCGGGGTCTCCTACAATGAGCAGTTCTTC
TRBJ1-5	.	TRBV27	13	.	CASGRRGGEPQHF	TGTGCCAGCGGGAGGCGGGGTGGAGAGCCCCAGCATTTT
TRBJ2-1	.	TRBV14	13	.	CASSQDWRDEQFF	TGTGCCAGCAGCCAAGATTGGAGGGATGAGCAGTTCTTC
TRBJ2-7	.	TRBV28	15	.	CASSLLDGREDEQYF	TGTGCCAGCAGTCTCCTTGACGGCAGGGAGGACGAGCAGTACTTC
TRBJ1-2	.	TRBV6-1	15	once	CASSEQQAGYYGYTF	TGTGCCAGCAGTGAACAACAGGCGGGCTACTATGGCTACACCTTC
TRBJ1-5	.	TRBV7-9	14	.	CASSLNSGYQPQHF	TGTGCCAGCAGCTTAAATAGCGGTTATCAGCCCCAGCATTTT
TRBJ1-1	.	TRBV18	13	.	CASSPGENTEAFF	TGTGCCAGCTCACCGGGTGAGAACACTGAAGCTTTCTTT
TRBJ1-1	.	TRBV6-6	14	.	CASSYLRQGIEAFF	TGTGCCAGCAGTTACTTAAGGCAGGGGATTGAAGCTTTCTTT
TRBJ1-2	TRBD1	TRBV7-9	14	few	CASSILDRGYGYTF	TGTGCCAGCAGCATTCTCGACAGGGGCTATGGCTACACCTTC
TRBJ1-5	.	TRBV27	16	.	CASSLSNRVGNQPQHF	TGTGCCAGCAGTTTGTCTAACAGGGTTGGAAATCAGCCCCAGCATTTT
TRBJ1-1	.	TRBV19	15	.	CASDNIGSWATEAFF	TGTGCCAGCGATAACATAGGGAGCTGGGCCACTGAAGCTTTCTTT
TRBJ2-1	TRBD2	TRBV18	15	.	CASSPPGLANNEQFF	TGTGCCAGCTCACCACCGGGACTAGCGAACAATGAGCAGTTCTTC
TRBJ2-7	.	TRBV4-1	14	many	CASSLAQSSYEQYF	TGCGCCAGCAGCCTAGCGCAAAGCTCCTACGAGCAGTACTTC
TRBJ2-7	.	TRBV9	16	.	CASSAPRDGGYAEQYF	TGTGCCAGCAGCGCCCCTCGGGACGGAGGCTACGCCGAGCAGTACTTC
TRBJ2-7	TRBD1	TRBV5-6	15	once	CASSLFRDRAYEQYF	TGTGCCAGCAGCTTGTTCCGGGACAGGGCCTACGAGCAGTACTTC
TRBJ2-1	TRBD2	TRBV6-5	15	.	CASSESGSPYNEQFF	TGTGCCAGCAGCGAGAGCGGGAGTCCCTACAATGAGCAGTTCTTC
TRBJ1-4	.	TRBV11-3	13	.	CASSLVQDEKLFF	TGTGCCAGCAGCTTAGTCCAGGATGAAAAACTGTTTTTT
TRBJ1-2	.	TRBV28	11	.	CASRQGFGYTF	TGTGCCAGCAGACAGGGCTTCGGCTACACCTTC
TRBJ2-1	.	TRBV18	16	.	CASSPFSAVGYNEQFF	TGTGCCAGCTCACCTTTTTCAGCGGTGGGATACAATGAGCAGTTCTTC
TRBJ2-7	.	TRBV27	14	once	CASSLRGLGYEQYF	TGTGCCAGCAGTCTCCGGGGTTTGGGCTACGAGCAGTACTTC
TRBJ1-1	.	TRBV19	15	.	CASSREWGPLTEAFF	TGTGCCAGTTCTAGAGAGTGGGGCCCCCTCACTGAAGCTTTCTTT
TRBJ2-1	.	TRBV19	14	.	CASSQSTSYNEQFF	TGTGCCAGTAGCCAATCGACTAGCTACAATGAGCAGTTCTTC
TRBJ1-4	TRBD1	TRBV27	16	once	CASSSGPGQGNEKLFF	TGTGCCAGCAGTTCCGGACCGGGACAGGGAAATGAAAAACTGTTTTTT